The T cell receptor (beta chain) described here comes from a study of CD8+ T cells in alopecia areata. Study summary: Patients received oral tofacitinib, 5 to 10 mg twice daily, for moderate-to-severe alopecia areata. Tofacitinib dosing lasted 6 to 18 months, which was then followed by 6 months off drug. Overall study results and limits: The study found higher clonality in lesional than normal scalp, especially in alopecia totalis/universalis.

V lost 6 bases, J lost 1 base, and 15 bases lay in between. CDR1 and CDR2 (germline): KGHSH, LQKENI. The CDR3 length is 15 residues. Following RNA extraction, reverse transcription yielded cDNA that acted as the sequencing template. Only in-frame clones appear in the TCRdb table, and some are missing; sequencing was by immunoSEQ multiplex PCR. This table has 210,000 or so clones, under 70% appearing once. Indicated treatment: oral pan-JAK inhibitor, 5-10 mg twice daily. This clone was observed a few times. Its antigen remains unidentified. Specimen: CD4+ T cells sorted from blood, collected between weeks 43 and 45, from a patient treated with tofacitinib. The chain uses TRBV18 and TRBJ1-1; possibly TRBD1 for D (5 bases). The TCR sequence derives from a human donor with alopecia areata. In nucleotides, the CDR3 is TGTGCCAGCTCGCCCGGGAAGACAGAGAACACTGAAGCTTTCTTT. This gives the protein CASSPGKTENTEAFF.